The source of this T cell receptor beta chain is a study of HIV-infected patients and healthy controls. There are many counts of this clonotype. TCRdb re-called the 5' RACE reads through MiXCR, storing one row per CDR3 protein. The table records about 67,000 distinct CDR3 sequences, around 17% of them present only once. Germline values: CDR1 KGHSH, CDR2 LQKENI. The trim removed 6 bases at V and 2 bases at J, leaving 6 bases unmatched. The CDR3 has 14 amino acids. This TCR was sampled from a human donor in good health. This rearrangement joins TRBV18 to TRBJ1-2, with 7 bases aligning to TRBD1. The sequenced sample consisted of CD4+ T cells from blood. CDR3 DNA sequence: TGTGCCAGCTCCATATTGGACAGGAACTATGGCTACACCTTC. The encoded protein is CASSILDRNYGYTF.